A selection of T cell receptor beta chains follows, all from one sample in a study of blood T cell repertoires in COVID-19. TCRdb's table, derived via immunoSEQ multiplex PCR, lists solely in-frame clones and lacks some. The table includes just over 250,000 clones, 88% detected once. The sequenced sample was peripheral blood. The receptor set was obtained from a man in his fifties or sixties who had recovered from COVID-19. Both conserved end residues are trimmed from each CDR3.

cdr3_aa	j_call	v_call	cdr3_length
ASSERGLNTDTQY	TRBJ2-3	TRBV6-4	13
ASSLAETQY	TRBJ2-5	TRBV5-1	9
ASSTRTGTSRGYT	TRBJ1-2	TRBV19	13
AWSANLFPGQGFNEQY	TRBJ2-7	TRBV30	16
AWSVRQAPYNEQF	TRBJ2-1	TRBV30	13
ASSQDSAVRAEKLF	TRBJ1-4	TRBV4-2	14
ASSPDAGGRNEQF	TRBJ2-1	TRBV18	13
ASSLTPTSGGATGELF	TRBJ2-2	TRBV27	16
SASASSVEQY	TRBJ2-7	TRBV20-1	10
ASSIGTGYEQY	TRBJ2-7	TRBV19	11
ASSHPSGETQY	TRBJ2-5	TRBV10-1	11
ASSISGGGSGTDTQY	TRBJ2-3	TRBV19	15
ASRGGARDTEAF	TRBJ1-1	TRBV5-6	12
ASSLNYRGKNSPLH	TRBJ1-6	TRBV3-1/TRBV3-2	14
ASSNPRDREALKGNQPQH	TRBJ1-5	TRBV6-2/TRBV6-3	18
ASSEHSGGANTGELF	TRBJ2-2	TRBV2	15
ASTLSSGRGGPETQY	TRBJ2-5	TRBV7-2	15
ASSRLAGGLQDTQY	TRBJ2-3	TRBV6-2/TRBV6-3	14
SAGGWRTEAF	TRBJ1-1	TRBV29-1	10
ASSSAGGYNEQF	TRBJ2-1	TRBV6-5	12
ASSIAQGYGYT	TRBJ1-2	TRBV19	11
ASSTQTGPYT	TRBJ1-2	TRBV19	10
ASSISGNDNQPQH	TRBJ1-5	TRBV19	13
AWRNSLNTEAF	TRBJ1-1	TRBV30	11
ASSYRPAGGGYGYT	TRBJ1-2	TRBV6-5	14
ASSIFAASGVNEQF	TRBJ2-1	TRBV19	14
ASSQHPGETQY	TRBJ2-5	TRBV14	11
ASSFRSYRGRSNEQF	TRBJ2-1	TRBV5-5	15
ASSQGITGGDQPQH	TRBJ1-5	TRBV4-1	14
ASSQSAGPTIGYGYT	TRBJ1-2	TRBV3-1/TRBV3-2	15
ASSVLAGASYNEQF	TRBJ2-1	TRBV6-1	14
ASSLGGASTEAF	TRBJ1-1	TRBV5-1	12
ATVGSGGQDTQY	TRBJ2-3	TRBV7-9	12
AWSVKGSNTEAF	TRBJ1-1	TRBV30	12
ASSLLGQRGHEQY	TRBJ2-7	TRBV13	13
SVEKTLGESGYT	TRBJ1-2	TRBV29-1	12
ASSQVRGPGNSPLH	TRBJ1-6	TRBV4-2	14
ASSSVFSGGRQETQY	TRBJ2-5	TRBV5-6	15
ASSSRLAGYNEQF	TRBJ2-1	TRBV11-2	13
ASSYGQNLGAF	TRBJ1-1	TRBV5-6	11
ASSLVGLAGGPASTDTQY	TRBJ2-3	TRBV7-6	18